These T cell receptor beta chains were read from a single sample in a study of early T cells in non-severe SARS-CoV-2 infection. TCRdb recomputed calls from the 5' RACE reads with MiXCR, one row per CDR3 protein. In the table there are tens of thousands of distinct CDR3 sequences, under 7.5% of which are singletons. Sequences were obtained from whole blood. Every receptor here comes from an adult who was a healthcare worker with PCR-confirmed SARS-CoV-2 infection or an uninfected control (not recorded which). Both conserved end residues are part of each CDR3. D genes are given only for firm matches. Clone size is given for some rows only: seen once, a few or many times, or a class if the clone is expanded.

many	.	TRBJ2-1	TRBV14	TGTGCCAGCAGCCGAGACTACACTTACAATGAGCAGTTCTTC	CASSRDYTYNEQFF
many	TRBD2	TRBJ2-2	TRBV2	TGTGCCAGCAGCGACGCCGAGGGGACTAGCGGGACCGGGGAGCTGTTTTTT	CASSDAEGTSGTGELFF
many	TRBD1	TRBJ1-5	TRBV6-1	TGTGCCAGCAGTGCCCTGACAGGGGAGGGTCAGCCCCAGCATTTT	CASSALTGEGQPQHF
few	TRBD2	TRBJ2-2	TRBV27	TGTGCCAGCAGCGGGTCTCCTAGCGGGAGAAACGGGGAGCTGTTTTTT	CASSGSPSGRNGELFF
many	TRBD1	TRBJ2-1	TRBV19	TGTGCCAGTAGGATCGGACAGGCTTCCTACAATGAGCAGTTCTTC	CASRIGQASYNEQFF
many	TRBD1	TRBJ2-1	TRBV10-3	TGTGCCATCAGTGATATGGACAGGTCGGTCAAATACAATGAGCAGTTCTTC	CAISDMDRSVKYNEQFF
few	.	TRBJ1-1	TRBV18	TGTGCCAGCTCACCTTTCGGGATTCGGGACACTGAAGCTTTCTTT	CASSPFGIRDTEAFF
.	TRBD1	TRBJ2-5	TRBV5-1	TGCGCCAGCAGCCCGATGACAGGGGACAGGGAGACCCAGTACTTC	CASSPMTGDRETQYF
few	.	TRBJ2-6	TRBV11-2	TGTGCCAGCAGCTTCGGCCCGAGGAGTACCAACGTCCTGACTTTC	CASSFGPRSTNVLTF
few	.	TRBJ2-7	TRBV2	TGTGCCAGCAGTGAGCCGGACTTGTACTTC	CASSEPDLYF
many	.	TRBJ2-3	TRBV7-6	TGTGCCAGCAGCTTAGGGGCAGATACGCAGTATTTT	CASSLGADTQYF
many	.	TRBJ1-1	TRBV6-1	TGTGCCAGCAGTGAAAATCTCAGGGAAGCTTTCTTT	CASSENLREAFF
many	TRBD2	TRBJ2-2	TRBV20-1	TGCAGTGCTGCTAGCGGGACGAACACCGGGGAGCTGTTTTTT	CSAASGTNTGELFF
many	TRBD1	TRBJ2-1	TRBV4-1	TGCGCCAGCAGCCAGCGACAGGGCCCGTACAATGAGCAGTTCTTC	CASSQRQGPYNEQFF
many	.	TRBJ2-3	TRBV20-1	TGCAGTGGCCCGGCGGACTCTAGCACAGATACGCAGTATTTT	CSGPADSSTDTQYF
many	TRBD1	TRBJ2-1	TRBV5-1	TGCGCCAGCAGCTTGGGGGACAGGTCCTCCTACAATGAGCAGTTCTTC	CASSLGDRSSYNEQFF
many	.	TRBJ2-1	TRBV19	TGTGCCAGTAGCGGAGGGGCCTCCTCCTACAATGAGCAGTTCTTC	CASSGGASSYNEQFF
few	TRBD1	TRBJ2-3	TRBV28	TGTGCCAGCAGTTTACGACAGGGGGCCGGCACAGATACGCAGTATTTT	CASSLRQGAGTDTQYF
many	TRBD2	TRBJ2-7	TRBV7-8	TGTGCCAGCAGCCGAAACCCGTTTGCTAGCGGAACTACTTACGAGCAGTACTTC	CASSRNPFASGTTYEQYF
medium-sized	TRBD2	TRBJ2-1	TRBV3-1	TGTGCCAGCAGCCAAGTTGCTAGCGGGATGATGGCTCAGTTCTTC	CASSQVASGMMAQFF
few	.	TRBJ2-6	TRBV28	TGTGCCAGCAGCCTCCCCCGGACAGGGGCCAACGTCCTGACTTTC	CASSLPRTGANVLTF
few	TRBD2	TRBJ2-1	TRBV4-2	TGTGCCAGCCTGAAAATCGCGGGAGACCCCTCCTACAATGAGCAGTTCTTC	CASLKIAGDPSYNEQFF
.	TRBD1	TRBJ2-3	TRBV23-1	TGCGCCAGCAGACAGGGGAGCACAGATACGCAGTATTTT	CASRQGSTDTQYF
many	.	TRBJ1-4	TRBV12-3/TRBV12-4	TGTGCCAGCAGTTTAAGGGGTGAAAAACTGTTTTTT	CASSLRGEKLFF
few	TRBD2	TRBJ2-1	TRBV5-6	TGTGCCAGCAGCGTCGGACTAGCGGGACTGATCAATGAGCAGTTCTTC	CASSVGLAGLINEQFF
.	.	TRBJ2-5	TRBV7-3	TGTGCCAGCAGCTTAGGCGGCAGCTATCAAGAGACCCAGTACTTC	CASSLGGSYQETQYF
few	.	TRBJ2-7	TRBV27	TGTGCCAGCAGATTCGGCCAGACGTGGAACGAGCAGTACTTC	CASRFGQTWNEQYF
.	TRBD1	TRBJ2-7	TRBV20-1	TGCAGTGCTAGCAGGGGGCCCTACGAGCAGTACTTC	CSASRGPYEQYF
many	.	TRBJ1-1	TRBV11-2	TGTGCCAGCAGCTTAGAGCGGTACACTGAAGCTTTCTTT	CASSLERYTEAFF
.	.	TRBJ2-3	TRBV2	TGTGCCAGCCGGCGGGGTGTTGCAGATACGCAGTATTTT	CASRRGVADTQYF
many	.	TRBJ2-2	TRBV12-3/TRBV12-4	TGTGCCAGCAGTTTGGGATGGGGGGATCCTAACACCGGGGAGCTGTTTTTT	CASSLGWGDPNTGELFF
.	.	TRBJ2-7	TRBV30	TGTGCCTTCTCCGTTGACAGCGCCGGTTACGAGCAGTACTTC	CAFSVDSAGYEQYF
many	.	TRBJ1-1	TRBV4-2	TGTGCCAGCAGCCAAGACCGACAAGGACTCACTGAAGCTTTCTTT	CASSQDRQGLTEAFF
.	.	TRBJ1-1	TRBV10-1	TGCGCCAGCAGTGCGGGGGGCATGAACACTGAAGCTTTCTTT	CASSAGGMNTEAFF
once	TRBD1	TRBJ2-7	TRBV29-1	TGCAGCGTTCGGGACAGCACCTACGAGCAGTACTTC	CSVRDSTYEQYF
.	.	TRBJ1-5	TRBV28	TGTGCCAGCAGTAGAACCGAATACTTCAATCAGCCCCAGCATTTT	CASSRTEYFNQPQHF
.	TRBD2	TRBJ2-1	TRBV5-1	TGCGCCAGCAGTCGAGGACTAGCGCCAGGGGGTGAGCAGTTCTTC	CASSRGLAPGGEQFF